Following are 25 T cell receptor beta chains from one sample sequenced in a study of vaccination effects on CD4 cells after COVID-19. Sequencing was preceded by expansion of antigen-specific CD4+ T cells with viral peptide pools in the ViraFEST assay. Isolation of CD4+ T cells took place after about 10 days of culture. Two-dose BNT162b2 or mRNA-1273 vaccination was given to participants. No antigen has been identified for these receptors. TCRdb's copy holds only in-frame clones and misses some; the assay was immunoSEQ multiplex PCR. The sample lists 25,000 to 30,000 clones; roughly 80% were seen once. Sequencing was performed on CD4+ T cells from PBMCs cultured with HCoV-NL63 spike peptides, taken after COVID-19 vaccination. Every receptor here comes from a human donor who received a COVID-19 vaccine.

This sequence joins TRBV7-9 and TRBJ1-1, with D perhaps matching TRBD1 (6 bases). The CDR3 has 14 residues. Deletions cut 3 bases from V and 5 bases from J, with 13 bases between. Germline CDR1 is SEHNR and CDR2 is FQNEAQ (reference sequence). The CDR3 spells CASSLEGGGTEAFF. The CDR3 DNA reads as TGTGCCAGCAGCTTGGAGGGGGGAGGTACTGAAGCTTTCTTT.

The chain's CDR3 is CASSFKTGGFPSGANVLTF. CDR3 nucleotides: TGCGCCAGCAGCTTCAAAACTGGGGGCTTCCCCTCTGGGGCCAACGTCCTGACTTTC. The chain has TRBV23-1 and TRBJ2-6, with D possibly TRBD1 on 6 matching bases. TRBV23-1 is filed as an ORF, its function uncertain. The CDR3 has 19 residues. The V and J ends lost 6 bases and 0 bases respectively, with 21 bases between them.

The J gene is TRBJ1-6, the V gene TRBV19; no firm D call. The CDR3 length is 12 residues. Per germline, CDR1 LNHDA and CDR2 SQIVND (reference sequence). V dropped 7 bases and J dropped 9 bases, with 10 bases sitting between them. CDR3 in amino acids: CASNADLSPLHF. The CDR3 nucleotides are TGTGCCAGTAACGCAGATCTTTCACCCCTCCACTTT.

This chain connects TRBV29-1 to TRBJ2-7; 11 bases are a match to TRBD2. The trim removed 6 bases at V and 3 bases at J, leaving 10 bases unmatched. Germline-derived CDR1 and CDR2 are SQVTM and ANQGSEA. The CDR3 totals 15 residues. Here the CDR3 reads CSVSYLAGGLYEQYF. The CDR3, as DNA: TGCAGCGTATCCTACCTAGCGGGAGGTCTCTACGAGCAGTACTTC.

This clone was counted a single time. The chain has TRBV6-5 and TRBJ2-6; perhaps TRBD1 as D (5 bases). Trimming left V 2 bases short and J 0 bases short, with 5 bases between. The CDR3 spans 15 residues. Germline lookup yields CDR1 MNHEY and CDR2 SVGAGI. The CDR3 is CASSYRGSGANVLTF. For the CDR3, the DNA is TGTGCCAGCAGTTACAGGGGCTCTGGGGCCAACGTCCTGACTTTC.

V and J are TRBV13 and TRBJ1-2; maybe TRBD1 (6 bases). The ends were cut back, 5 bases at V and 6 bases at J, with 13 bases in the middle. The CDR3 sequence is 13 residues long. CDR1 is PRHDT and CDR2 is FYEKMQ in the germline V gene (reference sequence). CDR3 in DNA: TGTGCCAGCAGCAGGGGGACGGAGAATGGCTACACCTTC. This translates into CASSRGTENGYTF. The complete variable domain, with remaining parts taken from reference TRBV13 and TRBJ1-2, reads AAGVIQSPRHLIKEKRETATLKCYPIPRHDTVYWYQQGPGQDPQFLISFYEKMQSDKGSIPDRFSAQQFSDYHSELNMSSLELGDSALYFCASSRGTENGYTFGSGTRLTVV.

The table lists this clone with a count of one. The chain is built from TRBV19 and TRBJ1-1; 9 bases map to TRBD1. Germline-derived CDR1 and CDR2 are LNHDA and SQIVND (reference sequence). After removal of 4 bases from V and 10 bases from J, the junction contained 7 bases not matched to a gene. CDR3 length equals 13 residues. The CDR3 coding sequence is TGTGCCAGTAGTAGGACAGGGGAGGTGGGAGCTTTCTTT. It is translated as CASSRTGEVGAFF.

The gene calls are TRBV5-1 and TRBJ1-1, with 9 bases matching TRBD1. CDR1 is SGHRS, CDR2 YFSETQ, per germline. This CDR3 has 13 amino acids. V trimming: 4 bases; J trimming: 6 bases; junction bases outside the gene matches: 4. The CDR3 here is CASSKQGAAEAFF. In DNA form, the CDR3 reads TGCGCCAGCAGCAAACAGGGGGCTGCTGAAGCTTTCTTT.

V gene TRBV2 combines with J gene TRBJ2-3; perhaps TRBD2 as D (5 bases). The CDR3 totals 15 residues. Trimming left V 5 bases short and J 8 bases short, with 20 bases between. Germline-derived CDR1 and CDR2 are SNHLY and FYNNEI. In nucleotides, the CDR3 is TGTGCCAGCAGTCCACCCAGCAGGAAAGAGGGTACGCAGTATTTT. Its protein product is CASSPPSRKEGTQYF.

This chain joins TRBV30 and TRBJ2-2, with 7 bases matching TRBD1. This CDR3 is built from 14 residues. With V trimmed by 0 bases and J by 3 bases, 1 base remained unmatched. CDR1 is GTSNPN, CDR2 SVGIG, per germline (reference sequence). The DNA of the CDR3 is TGTGCCTGGAGTGTAGGGACAGACACCGGGGAGCTGTTTTTT. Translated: CAWSVGTDTGELFF. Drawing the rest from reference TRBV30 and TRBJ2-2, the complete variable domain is SQTIHQWPATLVQPVGSPLSLECTVEGTSNPNLYWYRQAAGRGLQLLFYSVGIGQISSEVPQNLSASRPQDRQFILSSKKLLLSDSGFYLCAWSVGTDTGELFFGEGSRLTVL.

The CDR3 sequence is CASTRTDSYEQYF. CDR3 nucleotide sequence: TGTGCCAGCACCAGGACGGACTCCTACGAGCAGTACTTC. The V gene is TRBV7-9, the J gene TRBJ2-7; no clear D. Trimming shortened V by 7 bases and J by 0 bases, and 10 bases separated the two germline ends. The CDR3 contains 13 residues. Germline V CDR1 and CDR2: SEHNR, FQNEAQ (reference sequence).

CDR3 region: CASTFSVLSAETQYF. The CDR3 DNA follows: TGTGCCAGCACCTTCTCCGTCCTGTCCGCAGAGACCCAGTACTTC. The chain employs TRBV7-2 and TRBJ2-5; no clear D. This CDR3 is 15 amino acids long. Germline V gives CDR1 SGHTA, CDR2 FQGNSA. V was shortened by 7 bases and J by 4 bases, with 19 bases between the two germline ends. The whole variable domain, filled in from reference TRBV7-2 and TRBJ2-5, reads GAGVSQSPSNKVTEKGKDVELRCDPISGHTALYWYRQSLGQGLEFLIYFQGNSAPDKSGLPSDRFSAERTGGSVSTLTIQRTQQEDSAVYLCASTFSVLSAETQYFGPGTRLLVL.

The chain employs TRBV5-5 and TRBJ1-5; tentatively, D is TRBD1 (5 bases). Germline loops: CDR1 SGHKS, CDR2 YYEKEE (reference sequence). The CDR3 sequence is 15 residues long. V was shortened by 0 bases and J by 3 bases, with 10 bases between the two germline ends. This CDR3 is CASSLEAGVNQPQHF. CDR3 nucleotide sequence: TGTGCCAGCAGCTTGGAGGCGGGGGTCAATCAGCCCCAGCATTTT. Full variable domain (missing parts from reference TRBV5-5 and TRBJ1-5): DAGVTQSPTHLIKTRGQQVTLRCSPISGHKSVSWYQQVLGQGPQFIFQYYEKEERGRGNFPDRFSARQFPNYSSELNVNALLLGDSALYLCASSLEAGVNQPQHFGDGTRLSIL.

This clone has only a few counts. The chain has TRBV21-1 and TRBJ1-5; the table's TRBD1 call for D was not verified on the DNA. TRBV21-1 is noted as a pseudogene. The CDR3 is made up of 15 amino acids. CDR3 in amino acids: CASSNSGQGSQPQHF. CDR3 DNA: TGTGCCAGCAGCAACTCAGGGCAGGGAAGTCAGCCCCAGCATTTT.

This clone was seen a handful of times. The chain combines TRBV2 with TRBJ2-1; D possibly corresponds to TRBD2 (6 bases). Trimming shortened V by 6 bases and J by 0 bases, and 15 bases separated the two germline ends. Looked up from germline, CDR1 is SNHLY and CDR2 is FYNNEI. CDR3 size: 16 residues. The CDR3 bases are TGTGCCAGCAGGAAGGGCGGAGGGAGCTCCTACAATGAGCAGTTCTTC. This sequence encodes CASRKGGGSSYNEQFF.

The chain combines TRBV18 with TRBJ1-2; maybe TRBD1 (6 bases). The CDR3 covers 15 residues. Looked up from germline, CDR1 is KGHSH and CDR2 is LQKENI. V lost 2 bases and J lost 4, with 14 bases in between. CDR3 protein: CASSPGNRVGYGYTF. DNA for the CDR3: TGTGCCAGCTCACCAGGGAACAGGGTCGGCTATGGCTACACCTTC.

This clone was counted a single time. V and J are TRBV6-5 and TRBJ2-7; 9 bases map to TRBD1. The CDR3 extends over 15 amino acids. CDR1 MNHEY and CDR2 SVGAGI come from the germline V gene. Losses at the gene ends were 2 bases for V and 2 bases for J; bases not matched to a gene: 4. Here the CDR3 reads CASSYGGQGTYEQYF. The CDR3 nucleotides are TGTGCCAGCAGTTACGGAGGACAGGGGACCTACGAGCAGTACTTC.

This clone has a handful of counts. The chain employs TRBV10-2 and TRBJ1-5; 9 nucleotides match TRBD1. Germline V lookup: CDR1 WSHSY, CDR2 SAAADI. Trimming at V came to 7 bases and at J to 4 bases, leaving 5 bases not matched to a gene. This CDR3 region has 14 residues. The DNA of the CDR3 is TGCGCCAGCACCCACAGGGGGCAAAATCAGCCCCAGCATTTT. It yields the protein CASTHRGQNQPQHF.

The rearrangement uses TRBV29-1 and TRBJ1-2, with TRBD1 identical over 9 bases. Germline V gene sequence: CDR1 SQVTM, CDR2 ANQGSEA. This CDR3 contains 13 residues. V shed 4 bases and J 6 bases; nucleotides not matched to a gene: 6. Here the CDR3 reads CSVAPRQGDGYTF. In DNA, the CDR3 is TGCAGCGTTGCCCCCCGACAGGGGGATGGCTACACCTTC.

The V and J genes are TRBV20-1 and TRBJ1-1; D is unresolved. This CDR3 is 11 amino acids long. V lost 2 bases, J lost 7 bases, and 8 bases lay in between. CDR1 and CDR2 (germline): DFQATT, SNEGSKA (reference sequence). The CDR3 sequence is CSARQQIEAFF. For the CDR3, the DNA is TGCAGTGCTAGACAACAGATTGAAGCTTTCTTT.

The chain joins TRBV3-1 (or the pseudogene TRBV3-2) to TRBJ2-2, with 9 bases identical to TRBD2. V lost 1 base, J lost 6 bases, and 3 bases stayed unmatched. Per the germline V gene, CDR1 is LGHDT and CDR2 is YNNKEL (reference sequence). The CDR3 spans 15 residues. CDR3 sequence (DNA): TGTGCCAGCAGCCAAGTCGGCGGGAGGGCCGGGGAGCTGTTTTTT. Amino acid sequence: CASSQVGGRAGELFF.

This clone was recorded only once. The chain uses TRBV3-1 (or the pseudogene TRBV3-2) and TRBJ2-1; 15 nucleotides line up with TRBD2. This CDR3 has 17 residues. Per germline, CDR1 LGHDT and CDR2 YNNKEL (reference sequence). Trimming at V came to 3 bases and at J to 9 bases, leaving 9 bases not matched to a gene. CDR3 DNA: TGTGCCAGCAGCCAGCCGGGACTAGCGGGAGGAGTGGGTGAGCAGTTCTTC. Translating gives CASSQPGLAGGVGEQFF.

As DNA, the CDR3 is TGTGCCAGCAGCACCCGAACGGGAGGACTTTCCAATGAGCAGTTCTTC. Its protein product is CASSTRTGGLSNEQFF. The gene calls are TRBV3-1 (or the pseudogene TRBV3-2) and TRBJ2-1, with TRBD2 matching over 7 bases. The V gene's germline CDR1 is LGHDT and CDR2 YNNKEL (reference sequence). Trimming cost V 5 bases and J 6 bases; bases outside gene matches: 13. The CDR3 sequence is 16 residues long.

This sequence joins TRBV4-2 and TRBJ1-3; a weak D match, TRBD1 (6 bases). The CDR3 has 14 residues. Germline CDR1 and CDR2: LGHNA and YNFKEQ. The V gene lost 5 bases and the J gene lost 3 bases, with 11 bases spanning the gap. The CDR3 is CASSEQGFGNTIYF. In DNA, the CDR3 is TGTGCCAGCAGCGAACAGGGCTTTGGAAACACCATATATTTT.

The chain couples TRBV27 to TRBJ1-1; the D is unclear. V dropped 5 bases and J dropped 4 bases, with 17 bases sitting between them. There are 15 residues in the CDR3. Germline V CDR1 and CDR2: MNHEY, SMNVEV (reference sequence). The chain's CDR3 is CASSNLFQSGTEAFF. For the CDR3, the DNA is TGTGCCAGCAGTAACCTTTTTCAGTCTGGCACTGAAGCTTTCTTT.